The 2 T cell receptor beta chains below come from one sample, sequenced in a study of identical twins. Using its own MiXCR run on the 5' RACE reads, TCRdb lists one record per CDR3 protein. The repertoire has roughly 190,000 distinct CDR3 sequences, about a sixth of them found once; the top ten carry over 35%. The sample also formed part of further work on T cells expressing NK-cell markers.

The sample consisted of CD8+ T cells sorted from blood. Receptor source: a woman younger than 35 in good health.

The rearrangement uses TRBV9 and TRBJ2-2; D is possibly TRBD2 (5 bases). The germline V gene encodes CDR1 SGDLS and CDR2 YYNGEE. Trimming stripped 5 bases from V and 2 bases from J, with 22 bases between. The CDR3 is 18 amino acids. Written as DNA, the CDR3 is TGTGCCAGCAGTGCTTCCGCCGCTCGCGGGCTAAACACCGGGGAGCTGTTTTTT. Encoded protein: CASSASAARGLNTGELFF.

The chain combines TRBV20-1 with TRBJ2-2; 8 nucleotides agree with TRBD1. Germline V gene sequence: CDR1 DFQATT, CDR2 SNEGSKA (reference sequence). The length of the CDR3 is 14 residues. V lost 3 bases to trimming and J lost 5 bases; unmatched junction nucleotides: 5. The CDR3, as DNA: TGCAGTGCTAGGGACTACAGGGGGACCGGGGAGCTGTTTTTT. It yields the protein CSARDYRGTGELFF.